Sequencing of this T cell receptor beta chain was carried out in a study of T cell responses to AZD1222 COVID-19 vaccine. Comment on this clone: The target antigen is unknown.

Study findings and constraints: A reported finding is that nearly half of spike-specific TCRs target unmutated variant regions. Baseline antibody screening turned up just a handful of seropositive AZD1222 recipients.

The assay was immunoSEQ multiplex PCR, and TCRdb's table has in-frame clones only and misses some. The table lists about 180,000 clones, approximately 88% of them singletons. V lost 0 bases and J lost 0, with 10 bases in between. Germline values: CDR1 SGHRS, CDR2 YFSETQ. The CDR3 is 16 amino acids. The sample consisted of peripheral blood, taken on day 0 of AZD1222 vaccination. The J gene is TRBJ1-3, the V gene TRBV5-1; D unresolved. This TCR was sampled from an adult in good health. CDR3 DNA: TGCGCCAGCAGCTTGGGGTCCACCGTCTCTGGAAACACCATATATTTT. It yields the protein CASSLGSTVSGNTIYF. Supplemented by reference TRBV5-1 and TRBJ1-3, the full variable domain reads KAGVTQTPRYLIKTRGQQVTLSCSPISGHRSVSWYQQTPGQGLQFLFEYFSETQRNKGNFPGRFSGRQFSNSRSEMNVSTLELGDSALYLCASSLGSTVSGNTIYFGEGSWLTVV.